Detailed here is one T cell receptor (beta chain). The data were obtained in a study of blood T cell repertoires in COVID-19. Looking at the study overall: The United States, Italy and Spain supplied acute and convalescent COVID-19 samples. In each case, the material was cDNA or gDNA derived from T cells, B-cell-depleted T cells, or PBMCs.

Trimming stripped 5 bases from V and 5 bases from J, with 10 bases between. This CDR3 has 12 amino acids. Germline CDR1 and CDR2: SGHAT and FQNNGV. Data came from immunoSEQ multiplex PCR; TCRdb stores just in-frame clones and leaves some out. The sample has roughly 170,000 clones; approximately 80% are singletons. Sequencing was done on a sample of peripheral blood. The gene calls are TRBV11-2 and TRBJ2-7, with D unclear. The source of this sequence is a human donor in a cohort sampled during active COVID-19. The CDR3, as DNA: TGTGCCAGCAGCCGAATTTCGGACGAGCAGTACTTC. Amino acids: CASSRISDEQYF.